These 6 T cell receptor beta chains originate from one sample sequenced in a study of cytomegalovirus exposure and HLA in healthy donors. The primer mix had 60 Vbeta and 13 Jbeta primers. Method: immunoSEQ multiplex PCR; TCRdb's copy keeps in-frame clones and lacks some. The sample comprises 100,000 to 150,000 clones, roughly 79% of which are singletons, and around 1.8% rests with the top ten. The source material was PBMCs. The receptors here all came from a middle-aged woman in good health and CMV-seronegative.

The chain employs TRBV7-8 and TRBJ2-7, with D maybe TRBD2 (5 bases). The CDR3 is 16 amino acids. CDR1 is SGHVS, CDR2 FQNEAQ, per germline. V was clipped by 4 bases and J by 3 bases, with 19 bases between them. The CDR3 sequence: CASSSYREGLGYEQYF. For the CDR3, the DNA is TGTGCCAGCAGCTCCTACCGCGAAGGACTTGGCTACGAGCAGTACTTC.

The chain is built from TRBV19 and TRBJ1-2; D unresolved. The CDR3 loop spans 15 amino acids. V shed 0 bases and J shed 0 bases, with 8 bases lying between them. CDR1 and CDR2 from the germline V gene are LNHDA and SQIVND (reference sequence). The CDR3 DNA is TGTGCCAGTAGTATAGATGGGCCAGCTAACTATGGCTACACCTTC. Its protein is CASSIDGPANYGYTF.

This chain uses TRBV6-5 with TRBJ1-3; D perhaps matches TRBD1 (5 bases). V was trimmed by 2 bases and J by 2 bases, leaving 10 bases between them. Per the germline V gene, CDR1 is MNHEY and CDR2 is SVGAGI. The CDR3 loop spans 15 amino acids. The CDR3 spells CASSYMGLTGNTIYF. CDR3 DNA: TGTGCCAGCAGTTACATGGGGCTTACTGGAAACACCATATATTTT.

The CDR3, as DNA: TGTGCCAGCAGCTTGGAAGACAGGGGGGTATCTGGGGCCAACGTCCTGACTTTC. It yields the protein CASSLEDRGVSGANVLTF. V usage is TRBV5-4 and J usage is TRBJ2-6; the match to TRBD1 covers 9 bases. The CDR3 contains 18 residues. Unmatched junction bases numbered 5, after V lost 0 bases and J lost 1 base. CDR1 and CDR2 from the germline V gene are SGHNT and YYREEE (reference sequence).

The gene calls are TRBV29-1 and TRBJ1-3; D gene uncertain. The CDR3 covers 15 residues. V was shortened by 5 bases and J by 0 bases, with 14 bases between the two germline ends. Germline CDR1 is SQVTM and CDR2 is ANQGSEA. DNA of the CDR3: TGCAGCGTTAGTGGCGGCCCGAGCTCTGGAAACACCATATATTTT. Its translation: CSVSGGPSSGNTIYF.

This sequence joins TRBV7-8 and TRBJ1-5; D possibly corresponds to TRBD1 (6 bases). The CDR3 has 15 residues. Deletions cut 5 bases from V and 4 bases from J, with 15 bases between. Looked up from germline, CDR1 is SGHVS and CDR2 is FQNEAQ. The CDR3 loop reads CASSRTGLGNQPQHF. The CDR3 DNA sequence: TGTGCCAGCAGCCGAACAGGGCTGGGGAATCAGCCCCAGCATTTT.